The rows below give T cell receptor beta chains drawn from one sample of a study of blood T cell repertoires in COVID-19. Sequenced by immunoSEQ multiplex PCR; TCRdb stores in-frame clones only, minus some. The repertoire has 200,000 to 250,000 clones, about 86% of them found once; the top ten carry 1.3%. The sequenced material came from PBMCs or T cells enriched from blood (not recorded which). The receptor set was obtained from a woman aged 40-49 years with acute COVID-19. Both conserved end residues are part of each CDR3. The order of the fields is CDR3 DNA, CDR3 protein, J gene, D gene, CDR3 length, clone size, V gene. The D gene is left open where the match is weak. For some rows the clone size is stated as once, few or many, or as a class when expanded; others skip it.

CDR3 DNA: TGCGCCAGCAGCCACCCATCTAGCGGGAGTAGCTACGAGCAGTACTTC
CDR3 protein: CASSHPSSGSSYEQYF
J gene: TRBJ2-7
D gene: TRBD2
CDR3 length: 16
clone size: -
V gene: TRBV4-1

CDR3 DNA: TGTGCCAGCAGCTTGGCGATAGCCTCCTACAATGAGCAGTTCTTC
CDR3 protein: CASSLAIASYNEQFF
J gene: TRBJ2-1
D gene: -
CDR3 length: 15
clone size: many
V gene: TRBV5-8

CDR3 DNA: TGTGCCAGCAGGGGAGGCGAGCAGTACTTC
CDR3 protein: CASRGGEQYF
J gene: TRBJ2-7
D gene: -
CDR3 length: 10
clone size: -
V gene: TRBV28

CDR3 DNA: TGTGCCAGCAGCAAAGGAGGGGGACAGGGATCCTCTGGGGCCAACGTCCTGACTTTC
CDR3 protein: CASSKGGGQGSSGANVLTF
J gene: TRBJ2-6
D gene: -
CDR3 length: 19
clone size: -
V gene: TRBV21-1

CDR3 DNA: TGTGCCAGTAGTATAGATCTGGGGCCCTACGAGCAGTACTTC
CDR3 protein: CASSIDLGPYEQYF
J gene: TRBJ2-7
D gene: -
CDR3 length: 14
clone size: -
V gene: TRBV19

CDR3 DNA: TGCGCCAGCAGGCCGACAGGGCCCGGGGAGCTGTTTTTT
CDR3 protein: CASRPTGPGELFF
J gene: TRBJ2-2
D gene: TRBD1
CDR3 length: 13
clone size: once
V gene: TRBV4-1

CDR3 DNA: TGCAGTGCTAGTCCCGCACGTTCAGAAGATACGCAGTATTTT
CDR3 protein: CSASPARSEDTQYF
J gene: TRBJ2-3
D gene: -
CDR3 length: 14
clone size: few
V gene: TRBV20-1

CDR3 DNA: TGCGCCAGCAGCGGGGGACAGAGAGAGGATTCAACTAATGAAAAACTGTTTTTT
CDR3 protein: CASSGGQREDSTNEKLFF
J gene: TRBJ1-4
D gene: TRBD1
CDR3 length: 18
clone size: -
V gene: TRBV5-1

CDR3 DNA: TGTGCCAGCAGCTCCAGGGGGCGGAGGGGGGACACTGAAGCTTTCTTT
CDR3 protein: CASSSRGRRGDTEAFF
J gene: TRBJ1-1
D gene: TRBD1
CDR3 length: 16
clone size: few
V gene: TRBV7-9

CDR3 DNA: TGTGCCAGCAGCTTAGGGCTCGGCGGTAGTACAACGAGTAACTATGGCTACACCTTC
CDR3 protein: CASSLGLGGSTTSNYGYTF
J gene: TRBJ1-2
D gene: -
CDR3 length: 19
clone size: -
V gene: TRBV11-2

CDR3 DNA: TGTGCCAGCAGCTCTATTCGGGTACGGGGTAACTATGGCTACACCTTC
CDR3 protein: CASSSIRVRGNYGYTF
J gene: TRBJ1-2
D gene: -
CDR3 length: 16
clone size: -
V gene: TRBV11-2

CDR3 DNA: TGTGCCAGACTAGCGGGAGCCCCCTTAGTCTACAATGAGCAGTTCTTC
CDR3 protein: CARLAGAPLVYNEQFF
J gene: TRBJ2-1
D gene: TRBD2
CDR3 length: 16
clone size: -
V gene: TRBV11-3

CDR3 DNA: TGCAGCGTTAGGGGGACTACCCCCTACGAGCAGTACTTC
CDR3 protein: CSVRGTTPYEQYF
J gene: TRBJ2-7
D gene: -
CDR3 length: 13
clone size: -
V gene: TRBV29-1

CDR3 DNA: TGTGCCAGCTCGGGTTATTCCACCGGGGAGCTGTTTTTT
CDR3 protein: CASSGYSTGELFF
J gene: TRBJ2-2
D gene: -
CDR3 length: 13
clone size: -
V gene: TRBV2

CDR3 DNA: TGTGCCTGGAGTAACAGATTGGGAGGGCCCCAGCATTTT
CDR3 protein: CAWSNRLGGPQHF
J gene: TRBJ1-5
D gene: -
CDR3 length: 13
clone size: -
V gene: TRBV30

CDR3 DNA: TGTGCCAGCAGTGAAGCGCTCACAGGGGTGAACACTGAAGCTTTCTTT
CDR3 protein: CASSEALTGVNTEAFF
J gene: TRBJ1-1
D gene: TRBD1
CDR3 length: 16
clone size: few
V gene: TRBV6-1

CDR3 DNA: TGTGCCAGCAGCAATCTGGGGACTAGCGGGAAGCAAGAGACCCAGTACTTC
CDR3 protein: CASSNLGTSGKQETQYF
J gene: TRBJ2-5
D gene: -
CDR3 length: 17
clone size: -
V gene: TRBV21-1

CDR3 DNA: TGCAGCGCCCCAGGGTTAGAGACCCAGTACTTC
CDR3 protein: CSAPGLETQYF
J gene: TRBJ2-5
D gene: -
CDR3 length: 11
clone size: -
V gene: TRBV29-1

CDR3 DNA: TGTGCCAGCAGTAACACAGGGGGCGCAGACTATGGCTACACCTTC
CDR3 protein: CASSNTGGADYGYTF
J gene: TRBJ1-2
D gene: TRBD1
CDR3 length: 15
clone size: -
V gene: TRBV6-2/TRBV6-3

CDR3 DNA: TGTGCCACCAGCAGAGATCCGCCAGGGACTAATGAAAAACTGTTTTTT
CDR3 protein: CATSRDPPGTNEKLFF
J gene: TRBJ1-4
D gene: -
CDR3 length: 16
clone size: -
V gene: TRBV15

CDR3 DNA: TGTGCCAGCAGTCCCGGGAAGAACTCCTACAATGAGCAGTTCTTC
CDR3 protein: CASSPGKNSYNEQFF
J gene: TRBJ2-1
D gene: -
CDR3 length: 15
clone size: -
V gene: TRBV5-6

CDR3 DNA: TGCGCCAGCAGCTCGGGGGTTTCTGGAAACACCATATATTTT
CDR3 protein: CASSSGVSGNTIYF
J gene: TRBJ1-3
D gene: -
CDR3 length: 14
clone size: -
V gene: TRBV5-1

CDR3 DNA: TGTGCCAGCAGCTTGCAGGGTCACACTGAAGCTTTCTTT
CDR3 protein: CASSLQGHTEAFF
J gene: TRBJ1-1
D gene: -
CDR3 length: 13
clone size: -
V gene: TRBV5-5

CDR3 DNA: TGTGCCAGCAAGTTCGAGAACTTGAACACTGAAGCTTTCTTT
CDR3 protein: CASKFENLNTEAFF
J gene: TRBJ1-1
D gene: -
CDR3 length: 14
clone size: -
V gene: TRBV2

CDR3 DNA: TGTGCCAGCAGTTTTTATCGGGAGACCCAGTACTTC
CDR3 protein: CASSFYRETQYF
J gene: TRBJ2-5
D gene: -
CDR3 length: 12
clone size: -
V gene: TRBV28

CDR3 DNA: TGTGCCAGCAGTTTTCCCACCGGGACCCAGTACTTC
CDR3 protein: CASSFPTGTQYF
J gene: TRBJ2-5
D gene: -
CDR3 length: 12
clone size: -
V gene: TRBV28

CDR3 DNA: TGCGCCAGCAGCTTGGGAGGAGATACGCAGTATTTT
CDR3 protein: CASSLGGDTQYF
J gene: TRBJ2-3
D gene: -
CDR3 length: 12
clone size: -
V gene: TRBV5-1

CDR3 DNA: TGTGCCAGCACCCCAAGGGGCCAAGAGACCCAGTACTTC
CDR3 protein: CASTPRGQETQYF
J gene: TRBJ2-5
D gene: -
CDR3 length: 13
clone size: -
V gene: TRBV7-2

CDR3 DNA: TGTGCCAGCACTGCCGTCGGGGGCCAAGAGACCCAGTACTTC
CDR3 protein: CASTAVGGQETQYF
J gene: TRBJ2-5
D gene: -
CDR3 length: 14
clone size: -
V gene: TRBV6-5

CDR3 DNA: TGTGCCAGCAGCTTATCCGACAGGGTGCAAGAGACCCAGTACTTC
CDR3 protein: CASSLSDRVQETQYF
J gene: TRBJ2-5
D gene: TRBD1
CDR3 length: 15
clone size: -
V gene: TRBV7-9

CDR3 DNA: TGCAGCCAGACGGGGGTTGGCTACACCTTC
CDR3 protein: CSQTGVGYTF
J gene: TRBJ1-2
D gene: -
CDR3 length: 10
clone size: -
V gene: TRBV29-1

CDR3 DNA: TGTGCCAGCAGCGGGGCACAAGAATCACCCCTCCACTTT
CDR3 protein: CASSGAQESPLHF
J gene: TRBJ1-6
D gene: -
CDR3 length: 13
clone size: -
V gene: TRBV7-9

CDR3 DNA: TGCGCCAGCAGTGATGGGGCCCACGGACAGGGGAAAAGTGGCTACACCTTC
CDR3 protein: CASSDGAHGQGKSGYTF
J gene: TRBJ1-2
D gene: TRBD1
CDR3 length: 17
clone size: -
V gene: TRBV10-2

CDR3 DNA: TGTGCCACCAGTGATACCGGACTTGTCTATGGCTACACCTTC
CDR3 protein: CATSDTGLVYGYTF
J gene: TRBJ1-2
D gene: -
CDR3 length: 14
clone size: -
V gene: TRBV24-1

CDR3 DNA: TGTGCCAGCAGCCAAGTGAGAACTACGAATGAGCAGTTCTTC
CDR3 protein: CASSQVRTTNEQFF
J gene: TRBJ2-1
D gene: -
CDR3 length: 14
clone size: -
V gene: TRBV3-1/TRBV3-2

CDR3 DNA: TGTGCCAGCTCACAGTCAACAGGGGCCCGGGGTGACATATATTTT
CDR3 protein: CASSQSTGARGDIYF
J gene: TRBJ1-3
D gene: TRBD1
CDR3 length: 15
clone size: -
V gene: TRBV18

CDR3 DNA: TGCGCCAGCAGCCAAGAGAACAAGAACACTGAAGCTTTCTTT
CDR3 protein: CASSQENKNTEAFF
J gene: TRBJ1-1
D gene: -
CDR3 length: 14
clone size: -
V gene: TRBV4-1

CDR3 DNA: TGTGCCAGCGGAAAGAGCGGGACAGGGAAAACTGAAGCTTTCTTT
CDR3 protein: CASGKSGTGKTEAFF
J gene: TRBJ1-1
D gene: TRBD1
CDR3 length: 15
clone size: -
V gene: TRBV3-1/TRBV3-2

CDR3 DNA: TGTGCCAGTAGTCCCCGGGCGGGAGACGGGGAGCAGTTCTTC
CDR3 protein: CASSPRAGDGEQFF
J gene: TRBJ2-1
D gene: TRBD2
CDR3 length: 14
clone size: -
V gene: TRBV19

CDR3 DNA: TGTGCCAGCAGTTACAGGACCGGGGAGCTGTTTTTT
CDR3 protein: CASSYRTGELFF
J gene: TRBJ2-2
D gene: -
CDR3 length: 12
clone size: few
V gene: TRBV11-2

CDR3 DNA: TGTGCCAGCAGCCAAGAACTACTGACTGGAAACACCATATATTTT
CDR3 protein: CASSQELLTGNTIYF
J gene: TRBJ1-3
D gene: -
CDR3 length: 15
clone size: -
V gene: TRBV3-1/TRBV3-2

CDR3 DNA: TGTGCCAGCAGCTTATACGGGAACACCGGGGAGCTGTTTTTT
CDR3 protein: CASSLYGNTGELFF
J gene: TRBJ2-2
D gene: -
CDR3 length: 14
clone size: medium-sized
V gene: TRBV7-3

CDR3 DNA: TGTGCCACCAGTGATTCAGGGACTGGAAACACCATATATTTT
CDR3 protein: CATSDSGTGNTIYF
J gene: TRBJ1-3
D gene: -
CDR3 length: 14
clone size: once
V gene: TRBV24-1

CDR3 DNA: TGTGCCAGCAGCTATACGACTAGCGGGAGGGTAGGTGAGCAGTTCTTC
CDR3 protein: CASSYTTSGRVGEQFF
J gene: TRBJ2-1
D gene: TRBD2
CDR3 length: 16
clone size: -
V gene: TRBV7-9

CDR3 DNA: TGCGCCAGCAGCCAAGATATGTACGGGGCTAACTATGGCTACACCTTC
CDR3 protein: CASSQDMYGANYGYTF
J gene: TRBJ1-2
D gene: -
CDR3 length: 16
clone size: -
V gene: TRBV4-1